This note documents a single TCR beta chain sequence. As yet, its antigen is unknown. The J segment lost 6 bases and the V segment lost 4 bases, leaving 9 bases of the junction unmatched. Germline lookup yields CDR1 SGHDN and CDR2 FVKESK. The CDR3 runs to 17 residues. This sample was taken from a study of beta chain features in type 1 diabetes. Points from the study as a whole: Small HLA sub-analyses could not settle whether HLA shapes TCRB rearrangement. Sampled from patients, naive, central memory and Treg TCRB repertoires appeared more similar than those sampled from healthy donors. Moderate but significant shortening of TCRB CDR3s was recorded in all four CD4+ subsets from Type 1 diabetes patients.

Sequenced material consisted of expressed TCRB transcripts (all of the isolated RNA was reverse transcribed). Here immunoSEQ multiplex PCR was the method, and the copy in TCRdb shows in-frame clones only, minus some. The table shows around 710,000 clones, with around 11% occurring only once. CD45RO/CCR7/CD25/CD127/CD95/CD27 staining was used to isolate CD4+ naive, central memory, regulatory and stem cell-like memory cells by sorting. The receptor's source is a man younger than 45 with type 1 diabetes. The chain employs TRBV14 and TRBJ2-1, with 13 nucleotides matching TRBD2. The sequenced material came from naive CD4+ T cells from blood. CDR3 DNA: TGTGCCAGCAGCCCCAATCCGGGACTAGCGGGGCTCAATGAGCAGTTCTTC. Amino acids: CASSPNPGLAGLNEQFF.